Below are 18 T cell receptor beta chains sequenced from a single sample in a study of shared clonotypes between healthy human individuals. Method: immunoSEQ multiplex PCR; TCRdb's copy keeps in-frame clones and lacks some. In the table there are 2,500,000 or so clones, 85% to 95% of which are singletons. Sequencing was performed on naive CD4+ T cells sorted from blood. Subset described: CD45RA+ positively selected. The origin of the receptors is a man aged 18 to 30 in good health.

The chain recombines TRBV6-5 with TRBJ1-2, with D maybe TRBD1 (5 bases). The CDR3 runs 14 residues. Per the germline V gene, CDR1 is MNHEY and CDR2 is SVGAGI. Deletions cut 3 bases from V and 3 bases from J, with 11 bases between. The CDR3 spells CASSYVPGHYGYTF. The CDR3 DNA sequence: TGTGCCAGCAGTTATGTGCCAGGGCACTATGGCTACACCTTC.

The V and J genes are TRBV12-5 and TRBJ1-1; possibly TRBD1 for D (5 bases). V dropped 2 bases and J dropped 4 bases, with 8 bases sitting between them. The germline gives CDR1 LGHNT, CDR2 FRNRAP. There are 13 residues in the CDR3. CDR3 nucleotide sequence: TGTGCTAGTGGTTTGTTTGGGGCCACTGAAGCTTTCTTT. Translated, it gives CASGLFGATEAFF.

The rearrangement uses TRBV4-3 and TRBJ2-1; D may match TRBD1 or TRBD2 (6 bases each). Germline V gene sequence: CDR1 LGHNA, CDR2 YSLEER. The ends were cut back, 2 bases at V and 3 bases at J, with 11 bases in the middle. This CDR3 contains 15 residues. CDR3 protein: CASSQRLGGYNEQFF. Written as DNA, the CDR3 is TGCGCCAGCAGCCAAAGACTAGGGGGCTACAATGAGCAGTTCTTC.

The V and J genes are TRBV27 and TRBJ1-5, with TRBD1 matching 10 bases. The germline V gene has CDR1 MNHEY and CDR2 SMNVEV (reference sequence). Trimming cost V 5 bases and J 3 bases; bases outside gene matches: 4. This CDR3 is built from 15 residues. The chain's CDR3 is CASSQGQGINQPQHF. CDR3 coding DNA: TGTGCCAGCAGTCAGGGACAGGGGATCAATCAGCCCCAGCATTTT.

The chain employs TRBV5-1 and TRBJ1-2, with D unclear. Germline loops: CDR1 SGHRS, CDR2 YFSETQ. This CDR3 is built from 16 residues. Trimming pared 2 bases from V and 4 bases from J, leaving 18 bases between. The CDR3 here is CASSFVGERVTYGYTF. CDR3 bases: TGCGCCAGCAGCTTCGTTGGAGAAAGAGTAACCTATGGCTACACCTTC.

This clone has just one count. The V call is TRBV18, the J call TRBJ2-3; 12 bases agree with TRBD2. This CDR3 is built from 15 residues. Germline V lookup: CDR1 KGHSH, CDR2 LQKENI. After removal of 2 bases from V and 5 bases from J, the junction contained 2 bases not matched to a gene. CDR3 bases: TGTGCCAGCTCACCAACACTAGCGGGGGGAGATACGCAGTATTTT. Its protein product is CASSPTLAGGDTQYF.

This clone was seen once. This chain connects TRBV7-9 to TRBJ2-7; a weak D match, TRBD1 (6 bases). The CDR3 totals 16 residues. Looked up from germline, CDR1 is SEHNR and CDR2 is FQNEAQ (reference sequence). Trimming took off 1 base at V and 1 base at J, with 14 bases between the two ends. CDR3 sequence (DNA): TGTGCCAGCAGCTTAGGGGGGACATACCTATCCTACGAGCAGTACTTC. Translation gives CASSLGGTYLSYEQYF.

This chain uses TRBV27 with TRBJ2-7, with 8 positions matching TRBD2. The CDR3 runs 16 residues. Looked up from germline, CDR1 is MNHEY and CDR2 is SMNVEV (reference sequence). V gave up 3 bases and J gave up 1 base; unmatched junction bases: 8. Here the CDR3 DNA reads TGTGCCAGCAGTTTTCGTATAACTAGCGGTTCCTACGAGCAGTACTTC. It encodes CASSFRITSGSYEQYF.

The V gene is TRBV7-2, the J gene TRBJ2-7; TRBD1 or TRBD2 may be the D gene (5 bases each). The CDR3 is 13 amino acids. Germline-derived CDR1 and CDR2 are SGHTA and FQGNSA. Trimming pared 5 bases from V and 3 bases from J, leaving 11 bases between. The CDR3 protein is CASSGAGSYEQYF. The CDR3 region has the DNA TGTGCCAGCAGCGGGGCAGGGAGCTACGAGCAGTACTTC.

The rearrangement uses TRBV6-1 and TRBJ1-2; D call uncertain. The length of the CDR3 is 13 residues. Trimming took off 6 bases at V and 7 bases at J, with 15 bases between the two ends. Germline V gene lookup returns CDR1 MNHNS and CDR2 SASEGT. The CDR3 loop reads CASRDGPTGGYTF. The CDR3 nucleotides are TGTGCCAGCAGAGACGGCCCTACTGGTGGCTACACCTTC.

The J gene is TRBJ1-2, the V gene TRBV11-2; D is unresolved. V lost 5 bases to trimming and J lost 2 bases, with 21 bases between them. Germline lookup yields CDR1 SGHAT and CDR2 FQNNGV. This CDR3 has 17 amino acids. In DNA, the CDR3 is TGTGCCAGCAGCCCACGGGGAGGACCCGTTTTAAACTATGGCTACACCTTC. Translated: CASSPRGGPVLNYGYTF.

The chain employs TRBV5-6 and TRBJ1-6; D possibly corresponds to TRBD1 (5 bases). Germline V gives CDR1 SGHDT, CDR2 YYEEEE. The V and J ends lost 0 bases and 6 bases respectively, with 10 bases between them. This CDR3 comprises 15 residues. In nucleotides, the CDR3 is TGTGCCAGCAGCTTGGGGCTGGGGGGTAATTCACCCCTCCACTTT. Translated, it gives CASSLGLGGNSPLHF.

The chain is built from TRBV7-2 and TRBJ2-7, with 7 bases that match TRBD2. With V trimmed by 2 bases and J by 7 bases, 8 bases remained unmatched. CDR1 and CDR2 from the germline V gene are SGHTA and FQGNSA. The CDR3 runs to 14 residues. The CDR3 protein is CASSLSGAPGEQYF. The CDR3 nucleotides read TGTGCCAGCAGCTTAAGCGGGGCCCCGGGGGAGCAGTACTTC.

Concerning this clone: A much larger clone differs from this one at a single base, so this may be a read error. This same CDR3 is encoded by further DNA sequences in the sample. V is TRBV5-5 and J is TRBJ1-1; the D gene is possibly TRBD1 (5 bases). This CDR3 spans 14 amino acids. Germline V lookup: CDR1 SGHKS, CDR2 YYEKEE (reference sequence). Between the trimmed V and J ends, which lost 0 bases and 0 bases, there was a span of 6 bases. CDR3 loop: CASSLGQMNTEAFF. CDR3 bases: TGTGCCAGCAGCTTGGGACAGATGAACACTGAAGCTTTCTTT.

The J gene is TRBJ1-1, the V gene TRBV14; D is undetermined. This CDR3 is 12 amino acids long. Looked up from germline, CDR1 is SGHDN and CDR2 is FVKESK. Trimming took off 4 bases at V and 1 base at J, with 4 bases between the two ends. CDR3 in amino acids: CASSLENTEAFF. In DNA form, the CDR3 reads TGTGCCAGCAGCCTAGAGAACACTGAAGCTTTCTTT.

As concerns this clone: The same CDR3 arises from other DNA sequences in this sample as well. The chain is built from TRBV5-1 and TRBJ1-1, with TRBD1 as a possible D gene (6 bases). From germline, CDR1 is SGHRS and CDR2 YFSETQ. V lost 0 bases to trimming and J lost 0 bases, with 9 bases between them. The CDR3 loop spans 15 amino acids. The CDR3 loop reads CASSLGGQLNTEAFF. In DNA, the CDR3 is TGCGCCAGCAGCTTGGGAGGACAGTTGAACACTGAAGCTTTCTTT.

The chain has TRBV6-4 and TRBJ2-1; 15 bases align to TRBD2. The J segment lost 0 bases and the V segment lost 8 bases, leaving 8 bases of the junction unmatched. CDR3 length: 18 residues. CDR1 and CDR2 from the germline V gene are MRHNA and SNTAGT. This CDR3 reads CASWAGLAGGPSYNEQFF. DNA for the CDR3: TGTGCCAGCTGGGCCGGACTAGCGGGAGGGCCCTCCTACAATGAGCAGTTCTTC.

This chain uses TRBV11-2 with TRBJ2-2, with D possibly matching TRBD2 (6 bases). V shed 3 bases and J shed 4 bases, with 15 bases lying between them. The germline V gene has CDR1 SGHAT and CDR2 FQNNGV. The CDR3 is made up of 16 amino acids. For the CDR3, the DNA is TGTGCCAGCAGCTTTTTCCGAGCGGGCATCACCGGGGAGCTGTTTTTT. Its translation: CASSFFRAGITGELFF.